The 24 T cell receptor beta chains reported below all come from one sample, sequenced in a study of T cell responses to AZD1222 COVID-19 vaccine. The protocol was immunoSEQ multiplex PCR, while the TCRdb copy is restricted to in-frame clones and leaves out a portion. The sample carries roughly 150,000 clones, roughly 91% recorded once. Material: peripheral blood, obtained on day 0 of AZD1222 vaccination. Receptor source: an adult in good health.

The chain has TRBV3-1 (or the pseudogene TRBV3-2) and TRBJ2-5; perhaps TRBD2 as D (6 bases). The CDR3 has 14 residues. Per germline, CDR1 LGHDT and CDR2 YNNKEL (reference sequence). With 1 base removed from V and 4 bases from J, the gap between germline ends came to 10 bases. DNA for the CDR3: TGTGCCAGCAGCCAAGGGCGGGACTTAGAGACCCAGTACTTC. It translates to CASSQGRDLETQYF.

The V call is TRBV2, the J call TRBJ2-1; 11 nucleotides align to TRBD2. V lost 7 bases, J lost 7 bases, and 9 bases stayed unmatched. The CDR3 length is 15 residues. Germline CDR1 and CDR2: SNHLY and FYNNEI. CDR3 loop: CASNLVPSGGNEQFF. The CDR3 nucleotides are TGTGCCAGCAACCTAGTCCCTAGCGGGGGGAATGAGCAGTTCTTC.

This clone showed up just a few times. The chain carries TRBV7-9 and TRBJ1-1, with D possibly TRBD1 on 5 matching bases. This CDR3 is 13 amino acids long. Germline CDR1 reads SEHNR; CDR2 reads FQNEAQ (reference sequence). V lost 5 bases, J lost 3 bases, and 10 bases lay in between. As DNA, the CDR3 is TGTGCCAGCAGCGCCTCGGGGGACACTGAAGCTTTCTTT. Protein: CASSASGDTEAFF.

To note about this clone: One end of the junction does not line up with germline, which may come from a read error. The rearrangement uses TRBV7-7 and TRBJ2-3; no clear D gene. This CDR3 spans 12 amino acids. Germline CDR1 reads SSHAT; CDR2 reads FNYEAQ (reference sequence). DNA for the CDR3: TGTGCTAGCAGCTTAGACGGAGATACGCAGTATTTT. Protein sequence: CASSLDGDTQYF.

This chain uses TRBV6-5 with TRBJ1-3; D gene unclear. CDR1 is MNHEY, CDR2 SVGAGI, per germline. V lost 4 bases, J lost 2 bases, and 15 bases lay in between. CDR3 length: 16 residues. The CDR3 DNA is TGTGCCAGCAGTTCCCCAAGGGAGGGCGCTGGAAACACCATATATTTT. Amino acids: CASSSPREGAGNTIYF.

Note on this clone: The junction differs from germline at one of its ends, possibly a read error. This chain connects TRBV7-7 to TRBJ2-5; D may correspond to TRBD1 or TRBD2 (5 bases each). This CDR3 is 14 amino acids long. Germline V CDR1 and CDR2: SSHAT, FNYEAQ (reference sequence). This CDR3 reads CASSRGVGEETQYF. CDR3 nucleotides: TGTGCTAGCAGCCGTGGCGTGGGGGAAGAGACCCAGTACTTC.

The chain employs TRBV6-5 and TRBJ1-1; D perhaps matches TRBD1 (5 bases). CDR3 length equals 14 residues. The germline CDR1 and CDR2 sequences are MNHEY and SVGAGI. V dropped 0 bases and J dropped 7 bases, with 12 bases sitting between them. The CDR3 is CASSYSGAKNEAFF. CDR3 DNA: TGTGCCAGCAGTTACTCTGGGGCCAAAAATGAAGCTTTCTTT.

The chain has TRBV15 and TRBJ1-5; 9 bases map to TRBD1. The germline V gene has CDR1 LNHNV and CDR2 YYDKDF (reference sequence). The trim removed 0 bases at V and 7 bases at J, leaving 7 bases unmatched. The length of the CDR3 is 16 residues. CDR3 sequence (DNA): TGTGCCACCAGCAGAGATTCCCGGACAGGGGCACAGCCCCAGCATTTT. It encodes CATSRDSRTGAQPQHF.

The chain's CDR3 is CSGRRGRGGTGELFF. CDR3 sequence (DNA): TGCAGTGGTCGCAGGGGGCGCGGAGGAACCGGGGAGCTGTTTTTT. This chain links TRBV29-1 with TRBJ2-2; TRBD1 agrees at 8 bases. The CDR3 has 15 residues. Germline V CDR1 and CDR2: SQVTM, ANQGSEA.

CDR3: CASSLAGILSGNTIYF. The CDR3 region has the DNA TGCGCCAGCAGCTTGGCGGGGATCCTCTCTGGAAACACCATATATTTT. The chain couples TRBV5-1 to TRBJ1-3; D remains unclear. Germline assignment: CDR1 SGHRS and CDR2 YFSETQ. V was shortened by 0 bases and J by 0 bases, with 10 bases between the two germline ends. The CDR3 has 16 amino acids.

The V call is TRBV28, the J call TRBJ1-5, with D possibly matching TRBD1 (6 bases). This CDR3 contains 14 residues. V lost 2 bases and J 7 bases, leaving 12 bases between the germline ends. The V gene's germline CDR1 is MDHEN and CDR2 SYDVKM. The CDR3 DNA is TGTGCCAGCAGTTTACAGGGGTCCCTACAGCCCCAGCATTTT. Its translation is CASSLQGSLQPQHF.

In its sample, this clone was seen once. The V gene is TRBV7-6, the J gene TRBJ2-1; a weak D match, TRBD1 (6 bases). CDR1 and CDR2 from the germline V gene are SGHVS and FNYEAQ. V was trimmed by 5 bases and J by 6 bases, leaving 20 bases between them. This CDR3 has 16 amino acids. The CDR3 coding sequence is TGTGCCAGCAGCCAATATGCCCTCCGACAGGCCAATGAGCAGTTCTTC. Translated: CASSQYALRQANEQFF.

The CDR3 DNA reads TGTGCCAGCAGCTTCGGACGGCTCGCGAACACCGGGGAGCTGTTTTTT. It specifies CASSFGRLANTGELFF. The V and J genes are TRBV7-8 and TRBJ2-2, with D unresolved. CDR3 length equals 16 residues. Per germline, CDR1 SGHVS and CDR2 FQNEAQ. V lost 3 bases and J lost 0, with 11 bases in between.

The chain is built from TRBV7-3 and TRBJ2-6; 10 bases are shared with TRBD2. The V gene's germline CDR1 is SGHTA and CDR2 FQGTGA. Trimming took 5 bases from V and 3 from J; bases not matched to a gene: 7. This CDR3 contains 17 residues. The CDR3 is CASSPSGGAFGANVLTF. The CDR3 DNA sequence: TGTGCCAGCAGCCCAAGCGGGGGGGCCTTTGGGGCCAACGTCCTGACTTTC.

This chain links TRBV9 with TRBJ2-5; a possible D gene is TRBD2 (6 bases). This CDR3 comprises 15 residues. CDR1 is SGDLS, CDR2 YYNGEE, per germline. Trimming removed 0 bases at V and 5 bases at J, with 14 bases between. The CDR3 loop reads CASSVVSAGMETQYF. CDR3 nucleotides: TGTGCCAGCAGCGTAGTCTCGGCGGGGATGGAGACCCAGTACTTC.

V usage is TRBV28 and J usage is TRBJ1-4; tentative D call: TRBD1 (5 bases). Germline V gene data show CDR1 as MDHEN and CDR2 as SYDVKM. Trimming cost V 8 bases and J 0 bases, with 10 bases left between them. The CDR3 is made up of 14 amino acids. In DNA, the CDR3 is TGTGCCAGCTTAGACAGTGCAACTAATGAAAAACTGTTTTTT. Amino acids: CASLDSATNEKLFF.

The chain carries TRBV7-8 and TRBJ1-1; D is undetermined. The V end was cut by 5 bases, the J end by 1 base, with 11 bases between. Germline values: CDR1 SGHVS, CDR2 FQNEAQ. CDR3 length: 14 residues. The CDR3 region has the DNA TGTGCCAGCAGCACCGGGTATGGGAACACTGAAGCTTTCTTT. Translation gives CASSTGYGNTEAFF.

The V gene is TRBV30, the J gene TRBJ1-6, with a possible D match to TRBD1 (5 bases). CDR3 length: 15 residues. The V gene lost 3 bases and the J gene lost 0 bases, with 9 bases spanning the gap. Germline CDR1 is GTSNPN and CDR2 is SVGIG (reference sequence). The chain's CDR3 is CAWRQESSYNSPLHF. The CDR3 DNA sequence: TGTGCCTGGAGACAGGAGAGCTCCTATAATTCACCCCTCCACTTT.

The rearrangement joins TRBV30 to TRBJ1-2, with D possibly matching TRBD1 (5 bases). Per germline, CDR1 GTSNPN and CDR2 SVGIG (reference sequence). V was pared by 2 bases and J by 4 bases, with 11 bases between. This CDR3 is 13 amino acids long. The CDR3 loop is CAWSRDRPYGYTF. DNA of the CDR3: TGTGCCTGGAGTAGAGACAGACCCTATGGCTACACCTTC.

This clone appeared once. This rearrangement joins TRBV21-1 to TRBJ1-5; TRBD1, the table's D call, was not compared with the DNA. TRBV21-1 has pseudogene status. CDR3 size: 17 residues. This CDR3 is CASSKVTGVFSDQPQHF. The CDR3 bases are TGTGCCAGCAGCAAAGTGACAGGGGTTTTTTCGGATCAGCCCCAGCATTTT.

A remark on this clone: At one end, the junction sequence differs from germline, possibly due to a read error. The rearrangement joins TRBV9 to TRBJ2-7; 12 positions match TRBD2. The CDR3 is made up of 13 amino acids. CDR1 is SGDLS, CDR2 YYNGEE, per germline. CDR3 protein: CASTETSGGPEGF. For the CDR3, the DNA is TGTGCCAGCACAGAGACTAGCGGGGGTCCAGAAGGCTTC.

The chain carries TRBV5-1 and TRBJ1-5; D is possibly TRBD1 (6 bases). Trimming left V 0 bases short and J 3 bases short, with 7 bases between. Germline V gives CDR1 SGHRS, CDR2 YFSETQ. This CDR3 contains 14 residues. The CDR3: CASSLGQDNQPQHF. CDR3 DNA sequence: TGCGCCAGCAGCTTGGGACAGGACAATCAGCCCCAGCATTTT. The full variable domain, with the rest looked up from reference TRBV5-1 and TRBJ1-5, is KAGVTQTPRYLIKTRGQQVTLSCSPISGHRSVSWYQQTPGQGLQFLFEYFSETQRNKGNFPGRFSGRQFSNSRSEMNVSTLELGDSALYLCASSLGQDNQPQHFGDGTRLSIL.

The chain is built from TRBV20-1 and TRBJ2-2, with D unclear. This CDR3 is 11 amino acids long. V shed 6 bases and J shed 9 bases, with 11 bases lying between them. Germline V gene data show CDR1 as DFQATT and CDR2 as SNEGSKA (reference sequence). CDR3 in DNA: TGCAGTGCGCTGAATACCCGGGAGCTGTTTTTT. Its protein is CSALNTRELFF.

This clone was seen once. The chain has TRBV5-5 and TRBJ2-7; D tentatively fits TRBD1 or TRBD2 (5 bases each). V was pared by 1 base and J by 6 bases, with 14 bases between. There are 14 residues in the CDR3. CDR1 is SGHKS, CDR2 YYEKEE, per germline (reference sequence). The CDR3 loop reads CASSLSPGPTEQYF. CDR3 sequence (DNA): TGTGCCAGCAGCTTGTCACCGGGACCCACCGAGCAGTACTTC.